This TCR beta chain was sequenced for a study of vaccination and CD4 T cells after COVID-19. Study-wide background: Each enrolled participant received a two-dose regimen of either BNT162b2 or mRNA-1273 vaccine. Cells received overlapping spike peptides from SARS-CoV-2, HCoV-NL63, HCoV-OC43 and HCoV-229E as stimulation.

This clonotype was detected a few times. Its antigen is not identified. The treatment was: roughly 10-day PBMC culture with coronavirus spike peptide pools or control peptides (ViraFEST assay). Cultures of PBMCs, some 2 million per well, were set up with about 9.4 IU/ml IL-2 and about 10 ug/ml peptide pools. Sequencing of DNA taken from cultured CD4+ T cells relied on the Oncomine TCR Beta short-read assay. Scientists extracted genomic DNA from CD4+ T cells grown in culture. TCRdb re-called the PCR reads through MiXCR, storing one row per CDR3 protein. The table lists 15,000 or so distinct CDR3 sequences, around 53% of them singletons. Germline V gives CDR1 LNHNV, CDR2 YYDKDF (reference sequence). The CDR3 contains 19 residues. Trimming cost V 0 bases and J 1 base, with 18 bases left between them.

The TCR originated in a human donor who had recovered from COVID-19. The sample comprised CD4+ T cells from blood, cultured in vitro. The V call is TRBV15, the J call TRBJ1-4; possible D gene TRBD1, 6 bases. The CDR3 sequence is CATSRDGDRWGGTNEKLFF. CDR3 coding DNA: TGTGCCACCAGCAGAGATGGAGACAGGTGGGGTGGAACTAATGAAAAACTGTTTTTT.